Below are 14 T cell receptor beta chains sequenced from a single sample in a study of vaccination and CD4 T cells after COVID-19. The study sequenced cultured CD4+ T cell DNA using the Oncomine TCR Beta short-read assay. TCRdb re-derived calls from the PCR reads in MiXCR, one entry per CDR3 protein. The sample consists of about 7,800 distinct CDR3 sequences, roughly 61% of them appearing once. Treatment of the sample: approximately nine-day PBMC culture with coronavirus spike peptide pools or control peptides (ViraFEST assay). CD4+ T lymphocytes from the unexposed donor were collected before the COVID-19 pandemic (2011-2018). What these receptors recognize is not known. The sample consisted of CD4+ T cells from blood, cultured in vitro. The receptors come from a human donor in good health.

The chain employs TRBV20-1 and TRBJ2-2; a possible D gene is TRBD2 (6 bases). Trimming pared 5 bases from V and 10 bases from J, leaving 17 bases between. CDR3 length: 13 residues. Germline V gene data show CDR1 as DFQATT and CDR2 as SNEGSKA (reference sequence). CDR3 DNA sequence: TGCAGTGCTTTGCGGGATCGTAGCGTGGAGCTGTTTTTT. The encoded protein is CSALRDRSVELFF.

The genes are TRBV30 and TRBJ1-6, with D uncertain. The length of the CDR3 is 15 residues. Germline CDR1 reads GTSNPN; CDR2 reads SVGIG (reference sequence). Trimming stripped 2 bases from V and 2 bases from J, with 10 bases between. In nucleotides, the CDR3 is TGTGCCTGGAGTAAAGGGAAAACCTATAATTCACCCCTCCACTTT. It yields the protein CAWSKGKTYNSPLHF.

V and J are TRBV7-9 and TRBJ2-5, with D uncertain. In germline, CDR1 is SEHNR, CDR2 FQNEAQ (reference sequence). V lost 0 bases, J lost 8 bases, and 13 bases lay in between. The CDR3 loop spans 14 amino acids. The DNA of the CDR3 is TGTGCCAGCAGCTTAGCATCGGCCCAAGGCACCCAGTACTTC. Its protein is CASSLASAQGTQYF.

The chain joins TRBV20-1 to TRBJ2-7, with D possibly being TRBD1 (5 bases). Germline CDR1 reads DFQATT; CDR2 reads SNEGSKA (reference sequence). The CDR3 sequence is 15 residues long. V shed 0 bases and J shed 1 base, with 13 bases lying between them. The CDR3 nucleotides are TGCAGTGCTAGAGATGGGGCGCGGTCTTCCTACGAGCAGTACTTC. Amino acid sequence: CSARDGARSSYEQYF.

The chain uses TRBV6-1 and TRBJ1-5, with 9 bases aligning to TRBD1. Losses at the gene ends were 3 bases for V and 6 bases for J; bases not matched to a gene: 6. Germline-derived CDR1 and CDR2 are MNHNS and SASEGT. The CDR3 has 15 amino acids. In DNA form, the CDR3 reads TGTGCCAGCAGTGACGGGACAGGGAGAATTCAGCCCCAGCATTTT. This gives the protein CASSDGTGRIQPQHF.

The chain couples TRBV10-3 to TRBJ2-5; 7 bases are shared with TRBD1. The CDR3 has 15 residues. Germline V gives CDR1 ENHRY, CDR2 SYGVKD. V lost 6 bases, J lost 2 bases, and 9 bases stayed unmatched. The chain's CDR3 is CAIRAFGGQQETQYF. The CDR3 nucleotides read TGTGCCATCAGGGCTTTTGGGGGACAGCAAGAGACCCAGTACTTC.

The genes are TRBV7-9 and TRBJ1-2; no clear D. The V and J ends lost 4 bases and 8 bases respectively, with 14 bases between them. CDR1 is SEHNR, CDR2 FQNEAQ, per germline (reference sequence). This CDR3 comprises 13 residues. CDR3 protein: CASSSSDPGGYTF. CDR3 coding DNA: TGTGCCAGCAGCTCCTCCGACCCGGGGGGCTACACCTTC.

The rearrangement joins TRBV6-1 to TRBJ1-1, with a weak D call TRBD1 (6 bases). Germline V CDR1 and CDR2: MNHNS, SASEGT. CDR3 size: 13 residues. Trimming removed 4 bases at V and 5 bases at J, with 11 bases between. The CDR3 is CASSGERGTEAFF. The CDR3 DNA is TGTGCCAGCAGTGGGGAGAGGGGGACTGAAGCTTTCTTT.

The chain has TRBV6-4 and TRBJ2-7, with no clear D. Per germline, CDR1 MRHNA and CDR2 SNTAGT. V shed 2 bases and J shed 0 bases, with 11 bases lying between them. The CDR3 sequence is 15 residues long. The CDR3 bases are TGTGCCAGCAGTGACCCCGACTCCGGCTCCTACGAGCAGTACTTC. Translation: CASSDPDSGSYEQYF.

V is TRBV6-1 and J is TRBJ1-3; D perhaps matches TRBD1 (5 bases). CDR1 MNHNS and CDR2 SASEGT come from the germline V gene. CDR3 length: 16 amino acids. V was trimmed by 6 bases and J by 6 bases, leaving 21 bases between them. The CDR3 DNA reads TGTGCCAGCAGGATGAGGGGCAGGGCCAGAACAAACACCATATATTTT. Protein: CASRMRGRARTNTIYF.

This rearrangement joins TRBV19 to TRBJ1-1, with TRBD1 as a possible D gene (5 bases). This CDR3 has 15 amino acids. Trimming cost V 6 bases and J 2 bases, with 16 bases left between them. Germline lookup yields CDR1 LNHDA and CDR2 SQIVND (reference sequence). The CDR3 DNA is TGTGCCAGTAGAGGGACTTGGCTCCTAAACACTGAAGCTTTCTTT. It codes for CASRGTWLLNTEAFF.

This chain links TRBV5-1 with TRBJ1-6; a possible D gene is TRBD1 (5 bases). CDR3 length: 15 residues. Trimming cost V 3 bases and J 7 bases, with 14 bases left between them. Per the germline V gene, CDR1 is SGHRS and CDR2 is YFSETQ. CDR3 sequence reads: CASSSDLSGNSPLHF. Here the CDR3 DNA reads TGCGCCAGCAGCTCGGACTTATCAGGGAATTCACCCCTCCACTTT.

J is TRBJ2-7 and V is TRBV6-1; D remains ambiguous. Trimming pared 6 bases from V and 0 bases from J, leaving 6 bases between. Germline V CDR1 and CDR2: MNHNS, SASEGT. The CDR3 consists of 12 residues. CDR3 sequence: CASSPTSYEQYF. As DNA, the CDR3 is TGTGCCAGCAGCCCGACCTCCTACGAGCAGTACTTC.

The chain joins TRBV5-1 to TRBJ1-6; 7 nucleotides line up with TRBD1. CDR1 SGHRS and CDR2 YFSETQ come from the germline V gene. Trimming removed 3 bases from V and 6 bases from J; junction bases left unmatched: 9. There are 16 residues in the CDR3. In DNA form, the CDR3 reads TGCGCCAGCAGCTGGGGGACAGAAGTCCCTAATTCACCCCTCCACTTT. This translates into CASSWGTEVPNSPLHF.